These 14 T cell receptor beta chains were all obtained from the same sample, sequenced in a study of blood T cells in healthy people across ages. A second PCR of 7 to 11 cycles used a sample-barcoded 5' primer and a J-beta primer mix. Via MiXCR, TCRdb re-called the 5' RACE reads, giving one row per CDR3 protein. Found here are about 720,000 distinct CDR3 sequences, about 20% of them singletons; the top ten hold less than 25%. The sample consisted of blood. The receptors stem from a man between 65 and 79 years old in good health.

This clonotype showed up just a few times. The chain is built from TRBV7-9 and TRBJ2-5; 8 bases are shared with TRBD1. CDR3 length: 11 amino acids. The trim removed 11 bases at V and 4 bases at J, leaving 3 bases unmatched. Germline values: CDR1 SEHNR, CDR2 FQNEAQ (reference sequence). This CDR3 is CASDRAETQYF. CDR3 DNA: TGTGCCTCGGACAGGGCAGAGACCCAGTACTTC.

There are many counts of this clonotype. CDR3 loop: CASSFGSLETQYF. The DNA of the CDR3 is TGCGCCAGCAGCTTCGGGTCGTTGGAGACCCAGTACTTC. The chain carries TRBV5-1 and TRBJ2-5; no clear D gene. V lost 2 bases and J lost 5, with 10 bases in between. This CDR3 is 13 amino acids long. CDR1 is SGHRS, CDR2 YFSETQ, per germline.

The V and J genes are TRBV15 and TRBJ2-5; 7 bases match TRBD2. The end of the DNA aligns better with TRBJ2-1, so the J call may be wrong. Looked up from germline, CDR1 is LNHNV and CDR2 is YYDKDF (reference sequence). This CDR3 contains 15 residues. The CDR3 here is CATSSEGLAANEQFF. CDR3 nucleotides: TGTGCCACCAGCAGTGAAGGGCTAGCGGCCAATGAGCAGTTCTTC.

The CDR3 bases are TGTGCCAGCAGCCCCAACAGGTTCGAGCAGTACTTC. Amino acids: CASSPNRFEQYF. The chain is built from TRBV13 and TRBJ2-1, with D perhaps TRBD1 (5 bases). TRBJ2-7 matches the DNA end more closely, so the J call is doubtful. CDR3 length equals 12 residues. The germline CDR1 and CDR2 sequences are PRHDT and FYEKMQ (reference sequence).

The chain combines TRBV7-2 with TRBJ2-2; D gene ambiguous. The V gene's germline CDR1 is SGHTA and CDR2 FQGNSA. Trimming stripped 1 base from V and 4 bases from J, with 13 bases between. The CDR3 runs to 16 residues. The chain's CDR3 is CASSLDSRVVTGELFF. The CDR3 bases are TGTGCCAGCAGCTTAGATTCCCGGGTGGTCACCGGGGAGCTGTTTTTT.

The gene calls are TRBV6-2 or TRBV6-3 and TRBJ2-5; D is perhaps TRBD2 (5 bases). Looked up from germline, CDR1 is MNHEY and CDR2 is SVGEGT. The CDR3 consists of 14 residues. V lost 5 bases and J lost 4, with 14 bases in between. CDR3 nucleotides: TGTGCCAGCAGTAGAGCGGCAGGAGGAGAGACCCAGTACTTC. This sequence encodes CASSRAAGGETQYF.

The chain recombines TRBV29-1 with TRBJ2-5; 13 nucleotides agree with TRBD2. Germline V gives CDR1 SQVTM, CDR2 ANQGSEA. V was clipped by 3 bases and J by 5 bases; unmatched bases: 3. The CDR3 covers 14 residues. In DNA, the CDR3 is TGCAGCGTTGATACTAGCGGGGGGGCTGAGACCCAGTACTTC. As protein: CSVDTSGGAETQYF.

This clonotype was picked up many times. The V gene is TRBV29-1, the J gene TRBJ2-7, with D perhaps TRBD2 (5 bases). This CDR3 is built from 12 residues. Germline loops: CDR1 SQVTM, CDR2 ANQGSEA. Trimming removed 5 bases from V and 0 bases from J, with 8 bases in between. The CDR3 DNA sequence: TGCAGCGTTCGGGGAAACTCCTACGAGCAGTACTTC. Protein: CSVRGNSYEQYF.

In this sample, this clonotype turned up many times. At one of its ends the junction is not consistent with the germline gene, which may arise from a read error. V gene TRBV12-3 or TRBV12-4 combines with J gene TRBJ1-2; possible D gene TRBD1, 6 bases. The CDR3 contains 15 residues. The CDR3 DNA reads TGTGCCAGTAGTTTAGGGGGGCAGACTAACTATGGCTACACCTTC. This sequence encodes CASSLGGQTNYGYTF.

The rearrangement uses TRBV20-1 and TRBJ1-2, with 8 bases that match TRBD1. The V gene end was trimmed by 2 bases and the J gene end by 8 bases; junction bases not matched to a gene: 7. This CDR3 comprises 13 residues. CDR1 is DFQATT and CDR2 is SNEGSKA in the germline V gene (reference sequence). The chain's CDR3 is CSARLQGAWGYTF. The CDR3 DNA sequence: TGCAGTGCTAGACTTCAGGGGGCGTGGGGCTACACCTTC.

The rearrangement joins TRBV24-1 to TRBJ2-3, with D possibly TRBD2 on 6 matching bases. CDR3 length: 15 residues. The V gene lost 1 base and the J gene lost 4 bases, with 11 bases spanning the gap. Germline CDR1 and CDR2: KGHDR and SFDVKD. CDR3 sequence reads: CATSDFRRRADTQYF. Here the CDR3 DNA reads TGTGCCACCAGTGATTTCCGACGGAGGGCAGATACGCAGTATTTT.

The rearrangement links TRBV5-1 to TRBJ2-5; 8 bases map to TRBD1. Germline-derived CDR1 and CDR2 are SGHRS and YFSETQ. V lost 3 bases and J lost 0; bases outside the gene matches: 4. This CDR3 has 15 residues. The CDR3 is CASSWGTGHQETQYF. CDR3 in DNA: TGCGCCAGCAGCTGGGGGACAGGCCACCAAGAGACCCAGTACTTC.

The chain recombines TRBV7-2 with TRBJ2-3; a weak D match, TRBD2 (5 bases). The ends were cut back, 8 bases at V and 0 bases at J, with 9 bases in the middle. The V gene's germline CDR1 is SGHTA and CDR2 FQGNSA. CDR3 length equals 13 residues. CDR3 bases: TGTGCCAGCTTGAGGGTCAGCACAGATACGCAGTATTTT. This translates into CASLRVSTDTQYF.

This clonotype has just a few counts. The chain links TRBV12-3 or TRBV12-4 to TRBJ2-5; the D gene is possibly TRBD1 (6 bases). CDR3 length: 14 amino acids. V lost 5 bases to trimming and J lost 3 bases, with 13 bases between them. CDR3 sequence reads: CASSLRTAKETQYF. CDR3 in DNA: TGTGCCAGCAGTCTAAGGACAGCAAAAGAGACCCAGTACTTC.